Below, 14 T cell receptor beta chains from the same sample are listed, as sequenced in a study of T cell responses to AZD1222 COVID-19 vaccine. Clones were sequenced by immunoSEQ multiplex PCR, and TCRdb holds only the in-frame ones, with some missing. The sample includes 66,000 or so clones, roughly nine tenths seen only once; the top ten take 17%. The sample here was peripheral blood, taken on day 0 of AZD1222 vaccination. These receptors originate from an adult in good health.

This chain links TRBV7-2 with TRBJ1-4; possibly TRBD1 for D (5 bases). This CDR3 comprises 15 residues. Germline CDR1 is SGHTA and CDR2 is FQGNSA. Trimming removed 4 bases from V and 7 bases from J, with 16 bases in between. The CDR3 nucleotides are TGTGCCAGCAGCTCGTGGGGGGTCCAGGGTGAAAAACTGTTTTTT. It codes for CASSSWGVQGEKLFF.

The chain has TRBV3-1 (or the pseudogene TRBV3-2) and TRBJ2-4; D gene unclear. V was clipped by 5 bases and J by 5 bases, with 22 bases between them. The length of the CDR3 is 17 residues. CDR1 LGHDT and CDR2 YNNKEL come from the germline V gene (reference sequence). For the CDR3, the DNA is TGTGCCAGCAGCAGAATTGTTCCCATTTGCAAAGAAAACATTCAGTACTTC. This codes for CASSRIVPICKENIQYF.

The chain joins TRBV6-7 to TRBJ1-1; no reliable D call. TRBV6-7 is flagged as an ORF with uncertain function. The V gene lost 0 bases and the J gene lost 5 bases, with 4 bases spanning the gap. The CDR3 loop spans 12 amino acids. The CDR3 loop reads CASSYSRTEAFF. The CDR3 region has the DNA TGTGCCAGCAGTTACTCACGGACTGAAGCTTTCTTT.

This sequence joins TRBV6-6 and TRBJ1-1; TRBD1 agrees at 8 bases. Germline CDR1 is MNHNY and CDR2 is SVGAGI (reference sequence). The CDR3 spans 15 residues. Germline trimming cut 7 bases from V and 1 base from J; bases unmatched to any gene: 8. The CDR3 sequence is CASTVDRGGNTEAFF. CDR3 bases: TGTGCCAGCACCGTAGACAGGGGCGGGAACACTGAAGCTTTCTTT.

The rearrangement links TRBV7-2 to TRBJ1-4; D is unresolved. CDR1 is SGHTA and CDR2 is FQGNSA in the germline V gene. V was shortened by 5 bases and J by 0 bases, with 10 bases between the two germline ends. CDR3 length: 15 residues. The CDR3 nucleotides read TGTGCCAGCAGCCAATTCAGGACAACTAATGAAAAACTGTTTTTT. It codes for CASSQFRTTNEKLFF.

CDR3 residues: CASNTRGQGIGTQYF. In DNA form, the CDR3 reads TGTGCCAGCAATACCCGCGGGCAGGGAATAGGCACGCAGTATTTT. The rearrangement uses TRBV6-6 and TRBJ2-3; D may correspond to TRBD1 or TRBD2 (5 bases each). V shed 7 bases and J shed 9 bases, with 23 bases lying between them. Per the germline V gene, CDR1 is MNHNY and CDR2 is SVGAGI (reference sequence). CDR3 size: 15 residues.

The gene calls are TRBV9 and TRBJ1-2; D is perhaps TRBD1 (5 bases). Germline values: CDR1 SGDLS, CDR2 YYNGEE. V was shortened by 2 bases and J by 3 bases, with 14 bases between the two germline ends. The CDR3 covers 15 residues. CDR3 DNA sequence: TGTGCCAGCAGCGTGCGGGACCTCGACTACTATGGCTACACCTTC. Encoded protein: CASSVRDLDYYGYTF.

V usage is TRBV7-9 and J usage is TRBJ2-5; D call uncertain. The germline V gene encodes CDR1 SEHNR and CDR2 FQNEAQ (reference sequence). V lost 0 bases, J lost 1 base, and 9 bases lay in between. This CDR3 comprises 15 residues. The CDR3 DNA follows: TGTGCCAGCAGCTTAGCGAGGATGGGCCAAGAGACCCAGTACTTC. This gives the protein CASSLARMGQETQYF.

The J gene is TRBJ2-7, the V gene TRBV11-2; possibly TRBD2 for D (6 bases). From germline, CDR1 is SGHAT and CDR2 FQNNGV. With 7 bases removed from V and 6 bases from J, the gap between germline ends came to 13 bases. The CDR3 contains 12 residues. This chain's CDR3 is CASTPGGIEQYF. In DNA, the CDR3 is TGTGCCAGCACCCCTGGGGGGATCGAGCAGTACTTC.

This chain links TRBV11-2 with TRBJ2-2; TRBD2 matches at 13 bases. V lost 4 bases to trimming and J lost 2 bases; unmatched junction nucleotides: 1. The germline gives CDR1 SGHAT, CDR2 FQNNGV. This CDR3 region has 16 residues. DNA for the CDR3: TGTGCCAGCAGCTGGACTAGCGGGAGCAACACCGGGGAGCTGTTTTTT. Protein sequence: CASSWTSGSNTGELFF.

The chain joins TRBV30 to TRBJ1-2; D unresolved. V lost 0 bases, J lost 6 bases, and 11 bases lay in between. In germline, CDR1 is GTSNPN, CDR2 SVGIG (reference sequence). This CDR3 contains 13 residues. In nucleotides, the CDR3 is TGTGCCTGGAGTGTACATCTAGGGAATGGCTACACCTTC. It encodes CAWSVHLGNGYTF.

The chain employs TRBV6-5 and TRBJ1-1; D unresolved. In germline, CDR1 is MNHEY, CDR2 SVGAGI. The CDR3 is 14 residues long. V was clipped by 6 bases and J by 5 bases, with 16 bases between them. CDR3 loop: CASSLREDGTEAFF. Written as DNA, the CDR3 is TGTGCCAGCAGCCTCCGAGAAGACGGGACTGAAGCTTTCTTT.

The chain combines TRBV3-1 (or the pseudogene TRBV3-2) with TRBJ2-1, with D hard to call. There are 12 residues in the CDR3. CDR1 is LGHDT and CDR2 is YNNKEL in the germline V gene (reference sequence). V was pared by 5 bases and J by 7 bases, with 9 bases between. The CDR3 loop is CASSYEMNEQFF. CDR3 nucleotides: TGTGCCAGCAGCTACGAGATGAATGAGCAGTTCTTC.

This clone has a single count. The rearrangement links TRBV10-3 to TRBJ2-6; D not certain. The CDR3 is 13 amino acids. In germline, CDR1 is ENHRY, CDR2 SYGVKD. The V end was cut by 5 bases, the J end by 6 bases, with 8 bases between. The CDR3 DNA follows: TGTGCCATCAGTTCTGTTGTGGCCAACGTCCTGACTTTC. Translating gives CAISSVVANVLTF.